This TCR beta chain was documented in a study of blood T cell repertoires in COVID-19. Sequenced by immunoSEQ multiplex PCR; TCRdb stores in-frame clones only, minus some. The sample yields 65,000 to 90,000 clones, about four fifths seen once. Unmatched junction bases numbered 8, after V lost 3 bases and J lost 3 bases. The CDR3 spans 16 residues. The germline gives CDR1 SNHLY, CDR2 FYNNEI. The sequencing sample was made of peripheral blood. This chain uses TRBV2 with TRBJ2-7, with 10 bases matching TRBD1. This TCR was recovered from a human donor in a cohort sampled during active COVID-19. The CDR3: CASSDPRDRGDYEQYF. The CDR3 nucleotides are TGTGCCAGCAGTGACCCCCGGGACAGGGGAGACTACGAGCAGTACTTC.